This TCR beta chain originates from a study of T cell changes during pregnancy in multiple sclerosis (dated by TCRdb to between 2017 and 2020). Regarding the research as a whole: The study looked at changes in the T cell repertoire across pregnancy in women with multiple sclerosis.

The sample holds one count of this clone. The clone's antigen remains unknown. Germline and junction disagree at one end, which may indicate a read error. The library relied on the immunoSEQ multiplex PCR assay. TCRdb took this table from immuneACCESS and kept in-frame rearrangements with V and J called. Such tables lack part of the clones; where checked against another copy, unresolved V genes explain under half of the gap, and the rest is unexplained. The sample contains about 54,000 clones, approximately 92% of them found a single time. The biggest ten clones account for over 1% of the sample. This receptor was identified in a female donor in good health, enrolled as a control in a pregnancy study. The sample was peripheral blood, taken after pregnancy.

The nucleotide sequence reads as follows: TGTGCTAGCAGCACCGGACTAGCCAATGAGCAGTTCTTC. It translates as CASSTGLANEQFF. The V and J segments used are TRBV7-7 and TRBJ2-1, and 8 junction bases match TRBD2. Inclusive of the bounding cysteine and phenylalanine, the CDR3 is 13 residues long. Here the CDR3 DNA is all that survives: 39 bases in frame from base 1. The germline V gene (reference sequence) sets CDR1 to SSHAT and CDR2 to FNYEAQ.